The clone carrying this T cell receptor beta chain was observed a few times. Its antigen remains unidentified. The data stem from a study of T cells after yellow fever vaccination. Study findings and constraints: Abundant clonotypes from the bulk population could get into FACS-sorted repertoires as contaminants.

Using its own MiXCR run on the 5' RACE reads, TCRdb lists one record per CDR3 protein. The sample has about 350,000 distinct CDR3 sequences, 8% to 9.5% seen once; the top ten hold around 17%. CDR1 is SNHLY and CDR2 is FYNNEI in the germline V gene. The CDR3 is 14 residues long. With V trimmed by 7 bases and J by 5 bases, 6 bases remained unmatched. V gene TRBV2 combines with J gene TRBJ2-2; TRBD2 agrees at 8 bases. The sample here was PBMCs, taken 35 to 50 days after the first yellow fever vaccination. This receptor was obtained from a man aged 18 to 35 who received the YFV17D yellow fever vaccine. Here the CDR3 reads CASNGGGWTGELFF. The CDR3 DNA reads as TGTGCCAGCAACGGCGGGGGGTGGACCGGGGAGCTGTTTTTT.